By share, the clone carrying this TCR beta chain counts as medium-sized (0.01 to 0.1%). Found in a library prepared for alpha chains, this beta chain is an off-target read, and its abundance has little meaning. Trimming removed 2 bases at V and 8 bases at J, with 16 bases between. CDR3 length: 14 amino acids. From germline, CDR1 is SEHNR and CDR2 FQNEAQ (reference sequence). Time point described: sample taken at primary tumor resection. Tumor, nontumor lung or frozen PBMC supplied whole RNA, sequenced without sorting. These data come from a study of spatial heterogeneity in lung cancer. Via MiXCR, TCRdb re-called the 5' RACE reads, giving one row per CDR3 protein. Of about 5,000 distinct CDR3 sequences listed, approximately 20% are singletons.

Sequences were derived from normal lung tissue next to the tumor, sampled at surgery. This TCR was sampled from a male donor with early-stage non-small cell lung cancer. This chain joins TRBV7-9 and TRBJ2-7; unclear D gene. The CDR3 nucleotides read TGTGCCAGCAGCTTATCAACCACTGGCGATAAGCAGTACTTC. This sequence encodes CASSLSTTGDKQYF.